This T cell receptor beta chain was sequenced in a study of cytotoxic CD8 clonotypes in ibrutinib-treated CLL. Study information: An average of 255,043 productive templates and 94,082 productive rearrangements was obtained per sample. Points from the study as a whole: Having risen at ibrutinib response, clonality had fallen back toward baseline by progression.

On this clone itself: Its cognate antigen is unknown.

Sequencing was performed with immunoSEQ multiplex PCR; in TCRdb, only in-frame clones are kept and a portion is missing. The sample lists about 84,000 clones; about 82% were seen once. Germline V lookup: CDR1 PRHDT, CDR2 FYEKMQ (reference sequence). The CDR3 spans 15 residues. Deletions cut 8 bases from V and 2 bases from J, with 18 bases between. The gene calls are TRBV13 and TRBJ2-5; perhaps TRBD2 as D (6 bases). The source is a human donor with chronic lymphocytic leukemia. The material sequenced was PBMCs, taken before ibrutinib treatment. CDR3 sequence reads: CASVSLGLLQETQYF. The CDR3 region has the DNA TGTGCCAGCGTATCCTTGGGACTGCTACAAGAGACCCAGTACTTC.